This T cell receptor (beta chain) was recorded in a study of monozygotic twins with inflammatory bowel disease. Staff drew an approximately 2.6 ml blood sample from each donor. CDR3 length: 12 residues. Germline assignment: CDR1 SQVTM and CDR2 ANQGSEA. Study-level findings and limits: Some repertoire variability may stem from patients' differing immunosuppressive treatments. Whether twins were concordant or discordant made no difference to repertoire similarity, possibly from limited power.

From its re-call of the 5' RACE reads, TCRdb lists each CDR3 protein once, without DNA. The sample table sets out some 440,000 distinct CDR3 sequences. Of note for this clonotype: The antigen is unknown.

The V and J genes are TRBV29-1 and TRBJ2-5; TCRdb names TRBD1, which stays unverified in the absence of DNA. The clonotype comes from a human donor with ulcerative colitis or Crohn's disease, or a healthy co-twin of an affected twin (not recorded which). Sequenced: blood. CDR3 region: CSVEAGGETQYF.